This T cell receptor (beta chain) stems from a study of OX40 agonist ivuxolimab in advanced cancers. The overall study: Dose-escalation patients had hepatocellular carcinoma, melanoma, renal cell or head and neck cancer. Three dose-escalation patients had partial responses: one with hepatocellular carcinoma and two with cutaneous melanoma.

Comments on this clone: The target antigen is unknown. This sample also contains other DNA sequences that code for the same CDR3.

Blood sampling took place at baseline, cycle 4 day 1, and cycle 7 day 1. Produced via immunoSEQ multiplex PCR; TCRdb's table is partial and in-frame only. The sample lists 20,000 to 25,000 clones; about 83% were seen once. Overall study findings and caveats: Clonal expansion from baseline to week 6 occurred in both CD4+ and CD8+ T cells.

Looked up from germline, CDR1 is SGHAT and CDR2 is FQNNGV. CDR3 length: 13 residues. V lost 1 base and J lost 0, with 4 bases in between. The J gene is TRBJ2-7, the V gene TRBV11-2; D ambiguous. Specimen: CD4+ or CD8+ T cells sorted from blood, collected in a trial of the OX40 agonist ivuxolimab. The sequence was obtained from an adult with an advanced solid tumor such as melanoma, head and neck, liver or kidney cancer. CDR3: CASSLGSSYEQYF. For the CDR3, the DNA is TGTGCCAGCAGCTTAGGTAGCTCCTACGAGCAGTACTTC. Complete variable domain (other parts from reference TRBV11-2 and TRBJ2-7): EAGVAQSPRYKIIEKRQSVAFWCNPISGHATLYWYQQILGQGPKLLIQFQNNGVVDDSQLPKDRFSAERLKGVDSTLKIQPAKLEDSAVYLCASSLGSSYEQYFGPGTRLTVT.